This TCR beta chain emerged from a study of blood T cell repertoires in COVID-19 (dated by TCRdb to about 2020). In the study overall: The collaborator samples originated in the United States, Italy and Spain and spanned the acute and convalescent phases of COVID-19. The prospective study material was composed of cDNA or gDNA derived from T cells, B-cell-depleted T cells, or PBMCs. Deeply sampled blood TCRbeta repertoires from subjects exposed to, actively infected with, or recovered from COVID-19 were included in the dataset. The repertoires were made available in a free public database intended to serve as a resource for research on the immune response to SARS-CoV-2. Samples came from the ongoing ImmuneRACE study (first 160 participants) plus 1,254 subjects from 6 global collaborators. Nearly every sample came with metadata listing a de-identified subject ID, COVID-19 status, age in years and sex. Where available, HLA class I and class II types were taken from metadata supplied by the sample provider and were not determined by assay-based typing.

Study-wide conclusions, independent of this receptor: The amount of clinical and demographic metadata varied by source and participant and was provided uncurated.

Concerning this clone: There is no known antigen for this receptor. No per-base quality is available; no much larger clone lies one base away.

TCRbeta CDR3 regions were amplified from genomic DNA using the immunoSEQ Assay, a bias-controlled multiplex PCR. Per the source publication's procedure: Within the assay, amplification of reference gene primers was used to estimate how many nucleated cells each sample contained. To quantify the absolute abundance of each unique TCRbeta CDR3 rearrangement, sequence reads were collapsed and filtered. For each sample, productive Simpson clonality was calculated as the square root of Simpson's diversity index over productive rearrangements. Held by TCRdb, this immuneACCESS table contains in-frame sequences only and omits some clones. Under half of the omission traces to an unresolved V gene where checked; the cause of the rest is unknown. The D gene and trimming were derived from the DNA, and the V and J assignments and clone size from that table. For this sample the table gives hundreds of thousands of clones, of which around 91% were detected only once. The top ten constitute less than 3.5% of the sample.

The CDR3 contains 15 residues, cysteine and phenylalanine counted. The DNA shown is the 45-base CDR3, in frame from base 1. CDR1 and CDR2 are drawn from the germline V gene (reference sequence): GTSNPN, SVGIG. V trim: 3 bases; J trim: 4 bases; unmatched bases: 6. Samples from volunteer blood donors who had recovered from COVID-19 were contributed by a second Seattle source. Collaborating institutions collected whole blood in K2EDTA tubes following their own protocols. For TCRbeta analysis, collaborators shipped samples as frozen whole blood, isolated PBMCs, or DNA extracted from either of those sample types.

The receptor was derived from a woman aged 18-29 years who had recovered from COVID-19. The chain couples TRBV30 to TRBJ2-3; 11 bases in the middle match TRBD1. The sequencing sample was made of peripheral blood. The nucleotides are TGTGCCTGGAGCCGGAGGACAGGGGGCGCAGATACGCAGTATTTT. It translates as CAWSRRTGGADTQYF.